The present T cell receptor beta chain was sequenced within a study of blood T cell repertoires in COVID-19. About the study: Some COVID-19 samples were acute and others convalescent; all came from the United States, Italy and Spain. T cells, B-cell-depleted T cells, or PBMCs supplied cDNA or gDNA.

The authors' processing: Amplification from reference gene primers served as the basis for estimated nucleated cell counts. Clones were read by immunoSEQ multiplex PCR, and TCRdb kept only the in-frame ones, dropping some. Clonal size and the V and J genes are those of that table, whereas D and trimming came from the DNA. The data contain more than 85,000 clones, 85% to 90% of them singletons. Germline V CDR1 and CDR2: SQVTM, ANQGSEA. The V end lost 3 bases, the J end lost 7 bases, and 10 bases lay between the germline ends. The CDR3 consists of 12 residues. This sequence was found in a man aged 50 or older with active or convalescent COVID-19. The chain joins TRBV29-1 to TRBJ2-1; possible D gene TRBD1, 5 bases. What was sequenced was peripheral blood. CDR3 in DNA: TGCAGCGTTGAGGCTAACAGGAATGAGCAGTTCTTC. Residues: CSVEANRNEQFF.